This T cell receptor (beta chain) was identified in a study of cytomegalovirus exposure and HLA in healthy donors. Study-wide results and caveats: Productive status was seen about 90% or about 30% of the time for most TCR beta V segments in an earlier analysis.

Use of 60 Vbeta and 13 Jbeta primers characterized the PCR. Clones were read by immunoSEQ multiplex PCR, and TCRdb kept only the in-frame ones, dropping some. This table holds about 90,000 clones, around 85% found once. As for this clone: The antigen is unknown.

Germline V gene lookup returns CDR1 WNHNN and CDR2 SYGVQD (reference sequence). Trimming left V 0 bases short and J 1 base short, with 12 bases between. CDR3 size: 16 residues. The TCR comes from a man aged 25 to 45 in good health and CMV-seronegative. Specimen: PBMCs. The chain has TRBV10-1 and TRBJ2-5, with D perhaps matching TRBD2 (5 bases). CDR3: CASSESKRLAQETQYF. The CDR3, as DNA: TGCGCCAGCAGTGAGTCGAAGCGGTTGGCCCAAGAGACCCAGTACTTC.